The clone carrying this T cell receptor (beta chain) came up a few times. Its antigen remains unidentified. This sample was taken from a study of blood T cells in healthy people across ages. Study-wide points: Estimates of diversity drawn from one million T cells were considered underestimates. TCR beta diversity per million T cells fell roughly linearly with age.

This CDR3 comprises 20 residues. Trimming removed 4 bases from V and 2 bases from J; junction bases left unmatched: 14. Germline V gene lookup returns CDR1 SGDLS and CDR2 YYNGEE. A sample-barcoded 5' primer and a J-beta primer mix were used in a second PCR of roughly 6 to 11 cycles. One entry per CDR3 protein results from TCRdb running MiXCR on the 5' RACE reads. Of some 780,000 distinct CDR3 sequences listed, 56% are singletons. The chain links TRBV9 to TRBJ2-3; TRBD2 agrees at 15 bases. The sequenced sample was blood. The sequence was obtained from a middle-aged man in good health. CDR3 amino acids: CASSPGTSGGLDPLTDTQYF. CDR3 DNA: TGTGCCAGCAGCCCGGGGACTAGCGGGGGGCTCGATCCCCTCACAGATACGCAGTATTTT.